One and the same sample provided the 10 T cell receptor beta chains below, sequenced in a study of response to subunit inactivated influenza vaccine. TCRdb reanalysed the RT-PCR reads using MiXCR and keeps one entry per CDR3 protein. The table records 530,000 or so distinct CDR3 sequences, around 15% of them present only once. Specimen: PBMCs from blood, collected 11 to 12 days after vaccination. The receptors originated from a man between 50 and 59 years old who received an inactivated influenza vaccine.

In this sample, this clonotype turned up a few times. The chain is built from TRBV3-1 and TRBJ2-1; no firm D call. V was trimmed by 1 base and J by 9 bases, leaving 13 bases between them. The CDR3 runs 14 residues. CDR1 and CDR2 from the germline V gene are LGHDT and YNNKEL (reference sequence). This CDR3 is CASSQANRVLEQFF. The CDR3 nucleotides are TGTGCCAGCAGCCAAGCGAATCGGGTCCTTGAGCAGTTCTTC.

CDR3 sequence: CASSLWGQPQHF. CDR3 bases: TGTGCCAGCAGCTTGTGGGGTCAGCCCCAGCATTTT. The chain combines TRBV7-9 with TRBJ1-5; D is unresolved. Germline V gives CDR1 SEHNR, CDR2 FQNEAQ (reference sequence). The CDR3 covers 12 residues. V dropped 3 bases and J dropped 6 bases, with 6 bases sitting between them.

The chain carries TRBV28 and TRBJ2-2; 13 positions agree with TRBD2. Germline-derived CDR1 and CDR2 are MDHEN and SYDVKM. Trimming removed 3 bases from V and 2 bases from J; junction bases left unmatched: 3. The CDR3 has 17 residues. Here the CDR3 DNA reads TGTGCCAGCAGTTTTTCGGGACTAGCGGGAAACACCGGGGAGCTGTTTTTT. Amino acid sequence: CASSFSGLAGNTGELFF.

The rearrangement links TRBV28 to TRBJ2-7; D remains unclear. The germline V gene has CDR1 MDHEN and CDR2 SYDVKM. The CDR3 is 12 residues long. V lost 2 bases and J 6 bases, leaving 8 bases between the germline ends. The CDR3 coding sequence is TGTGCCAGCAGTTTAGGCTTTCCCGAGCAGTACTTC. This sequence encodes CASSLGFPEQYF.

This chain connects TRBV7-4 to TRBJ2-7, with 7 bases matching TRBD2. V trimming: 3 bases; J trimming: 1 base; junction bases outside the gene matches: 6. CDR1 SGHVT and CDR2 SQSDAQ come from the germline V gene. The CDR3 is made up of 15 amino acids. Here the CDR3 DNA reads TGTGCCAGCAGCTTCTTCCTAGCGGTTTCCTACGAGCAGTACTTC. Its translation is CASSFFLAVSYEQYF.

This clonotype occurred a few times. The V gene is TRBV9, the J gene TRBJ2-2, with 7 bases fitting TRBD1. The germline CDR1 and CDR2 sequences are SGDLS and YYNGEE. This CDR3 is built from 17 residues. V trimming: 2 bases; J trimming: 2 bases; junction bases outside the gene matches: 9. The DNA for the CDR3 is TGTGCCAGCAGCGTGCCAAAGGACAGGCCCAACACCGGGGAGCTGTTTTTT. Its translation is CASSVPKDRPNTGELFF.

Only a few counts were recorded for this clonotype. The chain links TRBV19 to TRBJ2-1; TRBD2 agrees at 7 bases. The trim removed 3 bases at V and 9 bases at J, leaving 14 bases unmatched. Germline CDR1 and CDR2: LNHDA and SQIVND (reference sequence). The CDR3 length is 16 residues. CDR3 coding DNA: TGTGCCAGTAGTATCGGGTGGTGGCGGGAGAAAGTTGAGCAGTTCTTC. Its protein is CASSIGWWREKVEQFF.

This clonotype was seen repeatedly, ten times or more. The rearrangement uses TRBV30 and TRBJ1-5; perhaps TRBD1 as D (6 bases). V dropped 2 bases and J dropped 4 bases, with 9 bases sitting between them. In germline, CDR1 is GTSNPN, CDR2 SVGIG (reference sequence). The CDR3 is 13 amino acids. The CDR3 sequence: CAWSIQGNQPQHF. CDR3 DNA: TGTGCCTGGAGTATCCAGGGGAATCAGCCCCAGCATTTT. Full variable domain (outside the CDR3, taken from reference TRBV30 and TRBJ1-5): SQTIHQWPATLVQPVGSPLSLECTVEGTSNPNLYWYRQAAGRGLQLLFYSVGIGQISSEVPQNLSASRPQDRQFILSSKKLLLSDSGFYLCAWSIQGNQPQHFGDGTRLSIL.

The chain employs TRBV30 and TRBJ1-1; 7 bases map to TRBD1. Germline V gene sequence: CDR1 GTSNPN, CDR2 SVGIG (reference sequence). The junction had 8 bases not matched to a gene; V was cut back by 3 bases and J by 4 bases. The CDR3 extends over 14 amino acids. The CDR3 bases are TGTGCCTGGAGCCCAAGGGGGCAGGGCACTGAAGCTTTCTTT. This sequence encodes CAWSPRGQGTEAFF.

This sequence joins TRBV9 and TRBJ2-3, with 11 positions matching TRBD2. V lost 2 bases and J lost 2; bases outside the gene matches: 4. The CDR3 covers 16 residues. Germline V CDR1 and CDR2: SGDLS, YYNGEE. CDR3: CASSVGTSGLTDTQYF. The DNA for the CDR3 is TGTGCCAGCAGCGTCGGGACTAGCGGACTCACAGATACGCAGTATTTT.